A selection of T cell receptor beta chains follows, all from one sample in a study of blood T cell repertoires in COVID-19. Produced via immunoSEQ multiplex PCR; TCRdb's table is partial and in-frame only. Among 150,000 to 200,000 clones listed, under 85% were seen once. Material: peripheral blood. The receptors shown here come from a man between 65 and 85 years old with acute or convalescent COVID-19. The CDR3 runs from the conserved cysteine through the conserved F or W. The D gene is left open where the match is weak. A row's size may be missing; if present it is once, few, many or a size class.

V gene: TRBV2
D gene: NA
clone size: once
J gene: TRBJ1-6
CDR3 length: 15
CDR3 protein: CASSDSGWNNSPLHF
CDR3 DNA: TGTGCCAGCAGTGACTCAGGGTGGAATAATTCACCCCTCCACTTT

V gene: TRBV18
D gene: NA
clone size: NA
J gene: TRBJ1-4
CDR3 length: 15
CDR3 protein: CASSPRGGANEKLFF
CDR3 DNA: TGTGCCAGCTCACCACGGGGAGGGGCGAATGAAAAACTGTTTTTT

V gene: TRBV28
D gene: NA
clone size: NA
J gene: TRBJ2-7
CDR3 length: 14
CDR3 protein: CASRRELAIPEQYF
CDR3 DNA: TGTGCCAGCAGGCGGGAACTAGCAATCCCCGAGCAGTACTTC

V gene: TRBV6-5
D gene: NA
clone size: few
J gene: TRBJ1-2
CDR3 length: 12
CDR3 protein: CATRVANYGYTF
CDR3 DNA: TGTGCCACCCGGGTCGCTAACTATGGCTACACCTTC

V gene: TRBV10-3
D gene: TRBD2
clone size: NA
J gene: TRBJ2-2
CDR3 length: 15
CDR3 protein: CAISPGGPGTGELFF
CDR3 DNA: TGTGCCATCAGTCCGGGAGGGCCGGGCACCGGGGAGCTGTTTTTT

V gene: TRBV18
D gene: NA
clone size: NA
J gene: TRBJ2-3
CDR3 length: 16
CDR3 protein: CASSPSGLSSTDTQYF
CDR3 DNA: TGTGCCAGCTCACCATCCGGACTATCTTCCACAGATACGCAGTATTTT

V gene: TRBV5-1
D gene: TRBD2
clone size: NA
J gene: TRBJ2-3
CDR3 length: 16
CDR3 protein: CASSSLAGGVSDTQYF
CDR3 DNA: TGCGCCAGCAGTTCTTTAGCGGGGGGCGTCTCAGATACGCAGTATTTT

V gene: TRBV5-1
D gene: TRBD1
clone size: NA
J gene: TRBJ1-1
CDR3 length: 15
CDR3 protein: CASSPQQGAVGEAFF
CDR3 DNA: TGCGCCAGCAGCCCCCAACAGGGGGCTGTTGGTGAAGCTTTCTTT

V gene: TRBV27
D gene: TRBD1
clone size: NA
J gene: TRBJ1-3
CDR3 length: 16
CDR3 protein: CASSPGQGARGNTIYF
CDR3 DNA: TGTGCCAGCAGTCCAGGACAGGGGGCCAGAGGAAACACCATATATTTT

V gene: TRBV7-6
D gene: TRBD1
clone size: NA
J gene: TRBJ1-3
CDR3 length: 17
CDR3 protein: CASSLVTGGTSGNTIYF
CDR3 DNA: TGTGCCAGCAGCTTAGTCACAGGGGGCACCAGTGGAAACACCATATATTTT

V gene: TRBV7-2
D gene: TRBD1
clone size: NA
J gene: TRBJ1-2
CDR3 length: 15
CDR3 protein: CASSARGTGGDGYTF
CDR3 DNA: TGTGCCAGCAGCGCCCGCGGGACAGGGGGCGATGGCTACACCTTC

V gene: TRBV7-3
D gene: NA
clone size: NA
J gene: TRBJ2-2
CDR3 length: 14
CDR3 protein: CASRAGARTGELFF
CDR3 DNA: TGTGCCAGCAGGGCGGGGGCTCGAACCGGGGAGCTGTTTTTT

V gene: TRBV24-1
D gene: NA
clone size: NA
J gene: TRBJ1-5
CDR3 length: 13
CDR3 protein: CATSDFRGEPQHF
CDR3 DNA: TGTGCCACCAGTGATTTCCGGGGGGAGCCCCAGCATTTT

V gene: TRBV3-1/TRBV3-2
D gene: NA
clone size: NA
J gene: TRBJ1-3
CDR3 length: 15
CDR3 protein: CASSPRGKSGNTIYF
CDR3 DNA: TGTGCCAGCAGCCCTAGGGGGAAGAGTGGGAACACCATATATTTT

V gene: TRBV24-1
D gene: TRBD1
clone size: NA
J gene: TRBJ2-3
CDR3 length: 18
CDR3 protein: CATSDFTGQGFGTDTQYF
CDR3 DNA: TGTGCCACCAGTGATTTTACGGGACAGGGGTTTGGCACAGATACGCAGTATTTT

V gene: TRBV28
D gene: TRBD1
clone size: medium-sized
J gene: TRBJ2-6
CDR3 length: 17
CDR3 protein: CASQQLQGVAGANVLTF
CDR3 DNA: TGTGCCAGCCAACAGTTACAGGGGGTAGCTGGGGCCAACGTCCTGACTTTC

V gene: TRBV27
D gene: NA
clone size: NA
J gene: TRBJ1-1
CDR3 length: 15
CDR3 protein: CASSQTATTNTEAFF
CDR3 DNA: TGTGCCAGCAGTCAGACAGCCACTACGAACACTGAAGCTTTCTTT

V gene: TRBV15
D gene: NA
clone size: NA
J gene: TRBJ2-7
CDR3 length: 14
CDR3 protein: CATSSGMGGYEQYF
CDR3 DNA: TGTGCCACCAGTAGTGGGATGGGGGGCTACGAGCAGTACTTC

V gene: TRBV10-3
D gene: TRBD1
clone size: NA
J gene: TRBJ1-3
CDR3 length: 16
CDR3 protein: CAISRTGGLSGNTIYF
CDR3 DNA: TGTGCCATCAGCCGGACAGGGGGCCTTTCTGGAAACACCATATATTTT

V gene: TRBV7-6
D gene: NA
clone size: NA
J gene: TRBJ2-7
CDR3 length: 15
CDR3 protein: CASSHDGGPTYEQYF
CDR3 DNA: TGTGCCAGCAGCCACGACGGGGGACCGACCTACGAGCAGTACTTC

V gene: TRBV11-2
D gene: TRBD2
clone size: NA
J gene: TRBJ2-5
CDR3 length: 12
CDR3 protein: CASSRGSFAQYF
CDR3 DNA: TGTGCCAGCAGCCGCGGGAGTTTCGCCCAGTACTTC

V gene: TRBV2
D gene: NA
clone size: once
J gene: TRBJ1-3
CDR3 length: 17
CDR3 protein: CASSEAGGVLPGNTIYF
CDR3 DNA: TGTGCCAGCAGTGAAGCGGGGGGGGTTTTACCTGGAAACACCATATATTTT

V gene: TRBV5-1
D gene: TRBD2
clone size: once
J gene: TRBJ2-1
CDR3 length: 16
CDR3 protein: CASSLAGTSGYNEQFF
CDR3 DNA: TGCGCCAGCAGCTTGGCCGGGACTAGCGGATACAATGAGCAGTTCTTC

V gene: TRBV7-8
D gene: NA
clone size: NA
J gene: TRBJ1-5
CDR3 length: 13
CDR3 protein: CASSLTEDQPQHF
CDR3 DNA: TGTGCCAGCAGCTTAACAGAAGATCAGCCCCAGCATTTT

V gene: TRBV19
D gene: NA
clone size: many
J gene: TRBJ1-3
CDR3 length: 15
CDR3 protein: CASSIKTPSGNTIYF
CDR3 DNA: TGTGCCAGTAGTATAAAGACACCCTCTGGAAACACCATATATTTT

V gene: TRBV27
D gene: TRBD2
clone size: NA
J gene: TRBJ2-1
CDR3 length: 14
CDR3 protein: CASSSWEGLNEQFF
CDR3 DNA: TGTGCCAGCAGTTCCTGGGAGGGCCTGAATGAGCAGTTCTTC

V gene: TRBV15
D gene: NA
clone size: NA
J gene: TRBJ2-3
CDR3 length: 14
CDR3 protein: CATSRVVATDTQYF
CDR3 DNA: TGTGCCACCAGCAGAGTTGTTGCGACAGATACGCAGTATTTT

V gene: TRBV12-3/TRBV12-4
D gene: TRBD1
clone size: few
J gene: TRBJ2-5
CDR3 length: 13
CDR3 protein: CASQQGVVKTQYF
CDR3 DNA: TGTGCCTCCCAACAGGGGGTCGTGAAGACCCAGTACTTC

V gene: TRBV24-1
D gene: TRBD1
clone size: once
J gene: TRBJ1-2
CDR3 length: 15
CDR3 protein: CATSDSRQGSTSGTF
CDR3 DNA: TGTGCCACCAGTGACTCCCGACAGGGATCCACTTCGGGGACCTTC

V gene: TRBV7-7
D gene: TRBD2
clone size: NA
J gene: TRBJ2-3
CDR3 length: 17
CDR3 protein: CASSLGASGSRADTQYF
CDR3 DNA: TGTGCTAGCAGCTTAGGGGCTAGCGGGAGTAGGGCAGATACGCAGTATTTT

V gene: TRBV28
D gene: NA
clone size: once
J gene: TRBJ1-1
CDR3 length: 15
CDR3 protein: CASSLGAIGNTEAFF
CDR3 DNA: TGTGCCAGCAGTTTGGGGGCCATCGGGAACACTGAAGCTTTCTTT

V gene: TRBV5-1
D gene: NA
clone size: NA
J gene: TRBJ1-1
CDR3 length: 16
CDR3 protein: CASSLASPAGSTEAFF
CDR3 DNA: TGCGCCAGCAGCTTGGCCTCCCCCGCGGGATCTACTGAAGCTTTCTTT

V gene: TRBV7-2
D gene: TRBD1
clone size: NA
J gene: TRBJ1-2
CDR3 length: 16
CDR3 protein: CASSLKLGQGISGYTF
CDR3 DNA: TGTGCCAGCAGCCTCAAGCTGGGACAGGGGATCAGTGGCTACACCTTC

V gene: TRBV11-2
D gene: TRBD1
clone size: NA
J gene: TRBJ2-7
CDR3 length: 14
CDR3 protein: CASSFGTGVDEQYF
CDR3 DNA: TGTGCCAGCAGCTTCGGGACAGGGGTCGACGAGCAGTACTTC

V gene: TRBV7-6
D gene: TRBD1
clone size: NA
J gene: TRBJ1-3
CDR3 length: 16
CDR3 protein: CASSLATGLSGNTIYF
CDR3 DNA: TGTGCCAGCAGCTTAGCGACAGGGCTCTCTGGAAACACCATATATTTT

V gene: TRBV7-3
D gene: NA
clone size: few
J gene: TRBJ2-7
CDR3 length: 14
CDR3 protein: CASSPGLSSYEQYF
CDR3 DNA: TGTGCCAGCAGCCCCGGACTGAGCTCCTACGAGCAGTACTTC

V gene: TRBV30
D gene: TRBD1
clone size: NA
J gene: TRBJ1-5
CDR3 length: 13
CDR3 protein: CAWSRGINQPQHF
CDR3 DNA: TGTGCCTGGAGCAGGGGGATCAATCAGCCCCAGCATTTT

V gene: TRBV14
D gene: NA
clone size: once
J gene: TRBJ1-1
CDR3 length: 13
CDR3 protein: CASSRPGVRNAFF
CDR3 DNA: TGTGCCAGCAGCCGACCCGGGGTAAGGAATGCTTTCTTT

V gene: TRBV11-3
D gene: TRBD2
clone size: few
J gene: TRBJ2-5
CDR3 length: 17
CDR3 protein: CASSLGGTVAGEETQYF
CDR3 DNA: TGTGCCAGCAGCTTAGGGGGGACAGTAGCGGGAGAAGAGACCCAGTACTTC

V gene: TRBV9
D gene: NA
clone size: NA
J gene: TRBJ2-1
CDR3 length: 16
CDR3 protein: CASSFTGTPTYNEQFF
CDR3 DNA: TGTGCCAGCAGTTTTACCGGGACACCAACCTACAATGAGCAGTTCTTC

V gene: TRBV28
D gene: NA
clone size: once
J gene: TRBJ2-1
CDR3 length: 12
CDR3 protein: CASSSLYNEQFF
CDR3 DNA: TGTGCCAGCAGTTCACTCTACAATGAGCAGTTCTTC

V gene: TRBV10-3
D gene: TRBD2
clone size: once
J gene: TRBJ2-7
CDR3 length: 16
CDR3 protein: CAISELIEGGPEGQYF
CDR3 DNA: TGTGCCATCAGTGAGTTAATCGAGGGAGGGCCAGAAGGGCAGTACTTC

V gene: TRBV28
D gene: TRBD2
clone size: NA
J gene: TRBJ2-7
CDR3 length: 14
CDR3 protein: CASSLGGRQEEQYF
CDR3 DNA: TGTGCCAGCAGTTTAGGCGGGAGGCAAGAGGAGCAGTACTTC

V gene: TRBV27
D gene: NA
clone size: NA
J gene: TRBJ1-5
CDR3 length: 13
CDR3 protein: CASSLFREQPQHF
CDR3 DNA: TGTGCCAGCAGTTTATTTAGGGAGCAGCCCCAGCATTTT

V gene: TRBV10-3
D gene: TRBD1
clone size: NA
J gene: TRBJ1-1
CDR3 length: 14
CDR3 protein: CAITWDRGNTEAFF
CDR3 DNA: TGTGCCATCACCTGGGACAGGGGGAACACTGAAGCTTTCTTT

V gene: TRBV5-1
D gene: NA
clone size: many
J gene: TRBJ1-2
CDR3 length: 12
CDR3 protein: CASSSGYYGYTF
CDR3 DNA: TGCGCCAGCAGCTCCGGGTACTATGGCTACACCTTC

V gene: TRBV14
D gene: NA
clone size: NA
J gene: TRBJ2-3
CDR3 length: 12
CDR3 protein: CASSRGPDTQYF
CDR3 DNA: TGTGCCAGCAGCCGGGGCCCAGATACGCAGTATTTT

V gene: TRBV2
D gene: TRBD2
clone size: NA
J gene: TRBJ2-7
CDR3 length: 15
CDR3 protein: CASSERGLAANEQYF
CDR3 DNA: TGTGCCAGCAGTGAAAGGGGACTAGCGGCCAACGAGCAGTACTTC

V gene: TRBV6-2/TRBV6-3
D gene: TRBD2
clone size: NA
J gene: TRBJ2-5
CDR3 length: 13
CDR3 protein: CASNPGGFGAQYF
CDR3 DNA: TGTGCCAGCAACCCCGGGGGGTTCGGAGCCCAGTACTTC

V gene: TRBV12-3/TRBV12-4
D gene: NA
clone size: few
J gene: TRBJ1-1
CDR3 length: 13
CDR3 protein: CASSLGVGRVAFF
CDR3 DNA: TGTGCCAGCAGTTTAGGCGTTGGGCGCGTAGCTTTCTTT

V gene: TRBV5-1
D gene: TRBD1
clone size: once
J gene: TRBJ2-4
CDR3 length: 15
CDR3 protein: CASSLDGTGEDIQYF
CDR3 DNA: TGCGCCAGCAGCTTGGATGGGACAGGGGAGGACATTCAGTACTTC

V gene: TRBV5-4
D gene: NA
clone size: NA
J gene: TRBJ2-3
CDR3 length: 15
CDR3 protein: CASSLGTNPVDTQYF
CDR3 DNA: TGTGCCAGCAGCTTGGGGACTAACCCCGTGGATACGCAGTATTTT

V gene: TRBV6-5
D gene: TRBD2
clone size: NA
J gene: TRBJ2-1
CDR3 length: 15
CDR3 protein: CASRPSLAGVYEQFF
CDR3 DNA: TGTGCCAGCAGACCCTCTCTGGCGGGGGTATATGAGCAGTTCTTC

V gene: TRBV2
D gene: NA
clone size: NA
J gene: TRBJ1-1
CDR3 length: 13
CDR3 protein: CASSVFQNTEAFF
CDR3 DNA: TGTGCCAGCAGTGTTTTCCAGAACACTGAAGCTTTCTTT

V gene: TRBV30
D gene: NA
clone size: few
J gene: TRBJ2-1
CDR3 length: 13
CDR3 protein: CAWSRGIANEQFF
CDR3 DNA: TGTGCCTGGAGTAGGGGTATAGCCAATGAGCAGTTCTTC

V gene: TRBV5-6
D gene: NA
clone size: few
J gene: TRBJ2-4
CDR3 length: 14
CDR3 protein: CASSGFRGRNIQYF
CDR3 DNA: TGTGCCAGCAGCGGATTCAGGGGTCGAAACATTCAGTACTTC

V gene: TRBV6-5
D gene: TRBD1
clone size: NA
J gene: TRBJ2-2
CDR3 length: 14
CDR3 protein: CASTGQGAIGELFF
CDR3 DNA: TGTGCCAGCACCGGACAGGGGGCTATCGGGGAGCTGTTTTTT

V gene: TRBV6-5
D gene: TRBD1
clone size: NA
J gene: TRBJ1-1
CDR3 length: 16
CDR3 protein: CASSWGQGAVNTEAFF
CDR3 DNA: TGTGCCAGCAGTTGGGGACAGGGGGCTGTGAACACTGAAGCTTTCTTT